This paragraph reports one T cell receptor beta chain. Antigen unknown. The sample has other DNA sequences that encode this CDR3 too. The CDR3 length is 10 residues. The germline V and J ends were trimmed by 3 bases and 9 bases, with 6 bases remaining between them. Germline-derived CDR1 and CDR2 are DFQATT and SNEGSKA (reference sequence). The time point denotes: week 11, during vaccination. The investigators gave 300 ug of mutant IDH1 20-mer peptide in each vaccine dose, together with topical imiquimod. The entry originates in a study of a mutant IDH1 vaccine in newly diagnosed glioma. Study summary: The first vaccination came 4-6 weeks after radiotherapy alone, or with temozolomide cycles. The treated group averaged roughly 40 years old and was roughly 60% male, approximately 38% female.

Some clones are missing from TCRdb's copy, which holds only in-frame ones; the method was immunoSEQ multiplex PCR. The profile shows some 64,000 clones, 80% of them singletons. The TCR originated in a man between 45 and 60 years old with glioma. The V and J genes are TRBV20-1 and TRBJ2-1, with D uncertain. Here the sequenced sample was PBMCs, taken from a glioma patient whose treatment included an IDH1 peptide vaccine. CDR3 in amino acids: CSASPGEQFF. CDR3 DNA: TGCAGTGCTAGTCCTGGTGAGCAGTTCTTC.